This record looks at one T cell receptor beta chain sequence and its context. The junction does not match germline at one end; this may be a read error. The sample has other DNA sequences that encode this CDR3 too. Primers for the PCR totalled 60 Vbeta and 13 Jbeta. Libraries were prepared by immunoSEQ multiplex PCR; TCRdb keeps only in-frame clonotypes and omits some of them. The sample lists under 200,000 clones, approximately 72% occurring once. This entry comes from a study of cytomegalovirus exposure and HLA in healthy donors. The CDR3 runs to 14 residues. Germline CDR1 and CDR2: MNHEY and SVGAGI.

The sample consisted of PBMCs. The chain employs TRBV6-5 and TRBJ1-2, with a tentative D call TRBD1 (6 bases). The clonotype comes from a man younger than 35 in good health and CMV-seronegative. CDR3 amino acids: CASRDGQLNYGYTF. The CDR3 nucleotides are TGCGCCAGCAGAGACGGACAGTTAAACTATGGCTACACCTTC.